A selection of T cell receptor beta chains follows, all from one sample in a study of blood T cell repertoires in COVID-19. Sequenced by immunoSEQ multiplex PCR; TCRdb stores in-frame clones only, minus some. Among approximately 160,000 clones listed, around 84% were seen once. The sample taken for sequencing was PBMCs or T cells enriched from blood (not recorded which). The receptors stem from a man in his forties or fifties who had recovered from COVID-19. The conserved cysteine and the conserved F or W are not part of the CDR3 here. The order of the fields is J gene, V gene, CDR3 protein.

>TRBJ2-5|TRBV7-9
ASSLLGLAGGIQETQY
>TRBJ2-5|TRBV5-1
ASSLGQGGTQY
>TRBJ1-2|TRBV15
ATRGVKDYGYT
>TRBJ1-2|TRBV9
ASSPSSEGAEGYT
>TRBJ2-5|TRBV3-1/TRBV3-2
ASSQPPQPPGTSVGETQY
>TRBJ2-1|TRBV7-3
ASSLTGGPYNEQF
>TRBJ1-2|TRBV21-1
ASSTAGEDYT
>TRBJ1-1|TRBV27
ASRTGTEAF
>TRBJ1-1|TRBV5-4
ASSDGAIQGARTEAF
>TRBJ2-5|TRBV5-1
ASSLTSGGGETQY
>TRBJ1-5|TRBV6-5
ASQGPDSLNQPQH
>TRBJ1-5|TRBV4-1
ASSQETGGLWNQPQH
>TRBJ1-1|TRBV4-1
ASSQAGNTEAF
>TRBJ1-6|TRBV7-2
ASSFQNSPLH
>TRBJ1-4|TRBV18
ASSLHGLDNLQVEKLF
>TRBJ1-5|TRBV6-5
ASSQQGGQPQH
>TRBJ2-2|TRBV30
AWSAFGPGELF
>TRBJ1-1|TRBV7-8
ASSLQGWNTEAF
>TRBJ2-5|TRBV29-1
SVSRGETQY
>TRBJ1-1|TRBV7-8
ASSLDGGQGREAF
>TRBJ1-2|TRBV14
ASSPNARRGYGYT
>TRBJ2-5|TRBV5-1
ASSADRVDRAQY
>TRBJ2-2|TRBV15
ATSRDGSPTGELF
>TRBJ2-1|TRBV6-4
ASSGLAGGYNEQF
>TRBJ1-4|TRBV18
ASSLYRGTNEKLF
>TRBJ2-5|TRBV5-4
ASSLYELAGGMYQETQY
>TRBJ1-1|TRBV4-1
ASRFRTALNTEAF
>TRBJ1-2|TRBV4-1
ASSPPQTLYGYT
>TRBJ2-3|TRBV13
ASSFRLAGGDTQY
>TRBJ1-1|TRBV6-5
ASVIGRAEAF
>TRBJ1-2|TRBV7-9
ASSGSRDRGSYT
>TRBJ2-7|TRBV6-6
ASKGETFSSYEQY
>TRBJ2-7|TRBV7-3
ASSSGPPGEQY
>TRBJ1-1|TRBV27
ASSWGTGGGPAF
>TRBJ1-4|TRBV3-1/TRBV3-2
ASSQTSGVNEKLF
>TRBJ1-3|TRBV18
ASSPGQGVSGNTIY
>TRBJ2-3|TRBV24-1
ATSDSLKSTEKDTQY
>TRBJ2-2|TRBV5-8
ASSSRIETGELF
>TRBJ2-4|TRBV23-1
ASSRVPLRGQY
>TRBJ1-5|TRBV6-5
ASSLNQPQH
>TRBJ1-1|TRBV14
ASSQDPGLRAF
>TRBJ2-4|TRBV28
ASCLSGGVQY
>TRBJ2-3|TRBV7-2
ASSFVGLRDTDTQY
>TRBJ2-3|TRBV7-8
ASSLEAPDTQY
>TRBJ2-1|TRBV3-1/TRBV3-2
ASSQGSGGLAGDTSYNEQF
>TRBJ2-1|TRBV11-2
ASSLGLLAGATNEQF
>TRBJ1-4|TRBV5-1
ASSFGQGGGEKLF